This is a list of T cell receptor beta chains from one sample in a study of blood T cell repertoires in COVID-19. Here immunoSEQ multiplex PCR was the method, and the copy in TCRdb shows in-frame clones only, minus some. The data show about 320,000 clones, with roughly 90% seen just once and around 2.6% held by the top ten. The sample consisted of PBMCs or T cells enriched from blood (not recorded which). These receptors were collected from a man between 60 and 75 years old who had recovered from COVID-19. Each CDR3 is given with its conserved first and last residue. The D gene is left open where the match is weak. Part of the rows lack a size; the others show once, few, many or a class for expanded clones.

abundance | j_gene | d_gene | v_gene | len | CDR3nt | CDR3aa
once | TRBJ2-1 | TRBD1 | TRBV7-9 | 15 | TGTGCCAGCAGCTTCAACAGGGGACGGCCTAATGAGCAGTTCTTC | CASSFNRGRPNEQFF
. | TRBJ1-4 | TRBD1 | TRBV5-1 | 16 | TGCGCCAGCAGCTTGGAGCCTACAGGGGGCGGTGAAAAACTGTTTTTT | CASSLEPTGGGEKLFF
. | TRBJ2-1 | . | TRBV29-1 | 14 | TGCAGCGCTGGACCGGGACAAAGATACAATGAGCAGTTCTTC | CSAGPGQRYNEQFF
. | TRBJ1-1 | . | TRBV11-1 | 14 | TGTGCCAGCAGCGCTAATACAGGGTATACTGAAGCTTTCTTT | CASSANTGYTEAFF
few | TRBJ1-1 | TRBD1 | TRBV27 | 15 | TGTGCCAGCAGTTTTCACCGGGACAGGGTTGCTGAAGCTTTCTTT | CASSFHRDRVAEAFF
. | TRBJ2-7 | . | TRBV11-2 | 13 | TGTGCCAGCGGGCACGCTCCGACCTACGAGCAGTACTTC | CASGHAPTYEQYF
. | TRBJ2-3 | . | TRBV7-3 | 13 | TGTGCCAGCAGCCCGAGGAACACAGATACGCAGTATTTT | CASSPRNTDTQYF
few | TRBJ1-5 | . | TRBV30 | 21 | TGTGCCTGGAGTGTACGAAGGAGTGAGAGACACTGGGAGAGTAGCCATCAGCCCCAGCATTTT | CAWSVRRSERHWESSHQPQHF
. | TRBJ2-1 | TRBD2 | TRBV5-4 | 17 | TGTGCCAGCAGCTTGGAGACTAGCGGGAGGGGTAACAATGAGCAGTTCTTC | CASSLETSGRGNNEQFF
. | TRBJ2-1 | . | TRBV11-2 | 15 | TGTGCCAGCAGCTTGGAGCAGAGCTCCTACAATGAGCAGTTCTTC | CASSLEQSSYNEQFF
. | TRBJ1-1 | . | TRBV2 | 12 | TGTGCCAGCACCTACAGCCACACTGAAGCTTTCTTT | CASTYSHTEAFF